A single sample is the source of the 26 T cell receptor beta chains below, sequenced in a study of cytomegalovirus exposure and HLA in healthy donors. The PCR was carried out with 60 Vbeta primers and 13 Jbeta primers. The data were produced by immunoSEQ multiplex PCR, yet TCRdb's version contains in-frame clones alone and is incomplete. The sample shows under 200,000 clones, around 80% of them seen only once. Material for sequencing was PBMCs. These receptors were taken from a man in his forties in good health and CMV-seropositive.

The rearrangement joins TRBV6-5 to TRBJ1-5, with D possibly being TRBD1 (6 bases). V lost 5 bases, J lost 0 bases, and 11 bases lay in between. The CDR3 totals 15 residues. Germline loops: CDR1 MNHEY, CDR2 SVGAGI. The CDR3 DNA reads TGTGCCAGCAGTCGGACAGTTAGTAGCAATCAGCCCCAGCATTTT. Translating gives CASSRTVSSNQPQHF.

In nucleotides, the CDR3 is TGTGCCAGCAGTTTGACATTAGGTGGCTACACCTTC. Translation gives CASSLTLGGYTF. This chain uses TRBV28 with TRBJ1-2; D is unclear. The V end lost 3 bases, the J end lost 7 bases, and 9 bases lay between the germline ends. CDR3 length: 12 residues. The germline gives CDR1 MDHEN, CDR2 SYDVKM.

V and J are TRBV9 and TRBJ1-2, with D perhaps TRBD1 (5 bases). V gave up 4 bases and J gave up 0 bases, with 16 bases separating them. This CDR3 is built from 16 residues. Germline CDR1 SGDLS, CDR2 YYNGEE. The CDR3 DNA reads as TGTGCCAGCAGCCTTTCCGGGGGGAAAGCTAACTATGGCTACACCTTC. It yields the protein CASSLSGGKANYGYTF.

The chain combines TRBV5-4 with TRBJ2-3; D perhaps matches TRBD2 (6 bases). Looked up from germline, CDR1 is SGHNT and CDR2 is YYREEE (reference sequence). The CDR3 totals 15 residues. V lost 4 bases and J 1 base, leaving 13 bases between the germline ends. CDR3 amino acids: CASSPGGVRTDTQYF. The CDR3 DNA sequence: TGTGCCAGCAGCCCCGGGGGAGTACGCACAGATACGCAGTATTTT.

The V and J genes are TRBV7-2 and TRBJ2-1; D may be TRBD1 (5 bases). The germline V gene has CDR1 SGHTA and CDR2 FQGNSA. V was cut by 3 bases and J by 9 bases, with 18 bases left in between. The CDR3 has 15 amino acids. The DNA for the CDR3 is TGTGCCAGCAGCTTTTTCCTAGGTTCAGACAGTGAGCAGTTCTTC. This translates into CASSFFLGSDSEQFF. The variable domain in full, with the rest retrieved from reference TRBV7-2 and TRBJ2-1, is GAGVSQSPSNKVTEKGKDVELRCDPISGHTALYWYRQSLGQGLEFLIYFQGNSAPDKSGLPSDRFSAERTGGSVSTLTIQRTQQEDSAVYLCASSFFLGSDSEQFFGPGTRLTVL.

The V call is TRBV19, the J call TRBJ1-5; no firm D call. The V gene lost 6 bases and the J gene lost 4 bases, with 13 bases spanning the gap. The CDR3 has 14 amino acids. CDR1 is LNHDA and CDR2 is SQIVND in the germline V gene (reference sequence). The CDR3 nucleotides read TGTGCCAGTAGCCCATCAGGAGGTAATCAGCCCCAGCATTTT. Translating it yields CASSPSGGNQPQHF.

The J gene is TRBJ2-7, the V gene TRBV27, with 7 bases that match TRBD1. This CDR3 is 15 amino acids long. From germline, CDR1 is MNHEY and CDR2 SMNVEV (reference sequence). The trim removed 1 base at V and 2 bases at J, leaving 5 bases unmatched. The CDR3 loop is CASSLYGTATYEQYF. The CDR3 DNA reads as TGTGCCAGCAGTTTATACGGGACAGCGACCTACGAGCAGTACTTC.

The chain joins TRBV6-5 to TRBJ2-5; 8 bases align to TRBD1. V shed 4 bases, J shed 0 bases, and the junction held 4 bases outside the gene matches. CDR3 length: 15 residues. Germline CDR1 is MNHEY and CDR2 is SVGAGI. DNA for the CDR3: TGTGCCAGCAGTTCGGGACAGGCTCACCAAGAGACCCAGTACTTC. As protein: CASSSGQAHQETQYF.

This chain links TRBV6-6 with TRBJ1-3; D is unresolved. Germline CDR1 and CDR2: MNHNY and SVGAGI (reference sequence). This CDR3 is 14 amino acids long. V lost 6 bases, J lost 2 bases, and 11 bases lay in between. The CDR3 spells CASSPQVTGNTIYF. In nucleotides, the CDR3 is TGTGCCAGCAGCCCCCAGGTGACTGGAAACACCATATATTTT.

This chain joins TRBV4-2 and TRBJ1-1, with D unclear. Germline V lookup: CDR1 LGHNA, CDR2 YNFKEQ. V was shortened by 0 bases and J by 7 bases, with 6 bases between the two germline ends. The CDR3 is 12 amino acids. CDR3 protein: CASSQDEDEAFF. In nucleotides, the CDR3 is TGTGCCAGCAGCCAAGATGAGGATGAAGCTTTCTTT.

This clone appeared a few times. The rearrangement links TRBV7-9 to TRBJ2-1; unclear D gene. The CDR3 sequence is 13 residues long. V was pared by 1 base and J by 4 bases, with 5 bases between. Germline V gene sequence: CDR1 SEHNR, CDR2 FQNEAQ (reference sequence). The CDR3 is CASSLGLYNEQFF. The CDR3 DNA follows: TGTGCCAGCAGCTTAGGCCTATACAATGAGCAGTTCTTC.

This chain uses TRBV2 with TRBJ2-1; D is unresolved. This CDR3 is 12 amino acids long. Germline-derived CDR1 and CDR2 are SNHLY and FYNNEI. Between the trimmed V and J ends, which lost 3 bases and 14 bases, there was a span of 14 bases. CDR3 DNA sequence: TGTGCCAGCAGTGATTGGAGCGCTAGGAAGTTCTTC. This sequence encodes CASSDWSARKFF.

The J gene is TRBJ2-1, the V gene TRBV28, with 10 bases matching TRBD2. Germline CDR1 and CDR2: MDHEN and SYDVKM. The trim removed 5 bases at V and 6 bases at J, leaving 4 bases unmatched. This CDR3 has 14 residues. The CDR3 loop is CASSASGSANEQFF. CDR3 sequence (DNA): TGTGCCAGCAGTGCTAGCGGGAGCGCCAATGAGCAGTTCTTC.

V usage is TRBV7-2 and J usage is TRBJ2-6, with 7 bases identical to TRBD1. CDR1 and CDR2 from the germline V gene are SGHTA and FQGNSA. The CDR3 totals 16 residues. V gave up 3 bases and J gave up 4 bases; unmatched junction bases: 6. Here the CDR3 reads CASSFSDRVGANVLTF. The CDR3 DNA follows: TGTGCCAGCAGCTTCTCCGACAGGGTAGGGGCCAACGTCCTGACTTTC. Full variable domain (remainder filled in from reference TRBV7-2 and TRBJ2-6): GAGVSQSPSNKVTEKGKDVELRCDPISGHTALYWYRQSLGQGLEFLIYFQGNSAPDKSGLPSDRFSAERTGGSVSTLTIQRTQQEDSAVYLCASSFSDRVGANVLTFGAGSRLTVL.

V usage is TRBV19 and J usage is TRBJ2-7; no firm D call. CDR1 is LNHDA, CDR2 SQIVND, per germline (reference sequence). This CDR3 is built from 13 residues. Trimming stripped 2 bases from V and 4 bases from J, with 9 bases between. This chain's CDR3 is CASSIFLAYEQYF. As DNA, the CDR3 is TGTGCCAGTAGTATATTCTTAGCTTACGAGCAGTACTTC.

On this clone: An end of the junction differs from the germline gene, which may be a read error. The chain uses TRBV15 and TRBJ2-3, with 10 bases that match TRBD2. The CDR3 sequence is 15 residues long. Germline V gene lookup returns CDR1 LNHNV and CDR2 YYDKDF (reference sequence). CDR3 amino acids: CAISPGTSDTDTQYF. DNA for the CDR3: TGTGCCATCAGCCCCGGGACTAGCGACACAGATACGCAGTATTTT.

The CDR3 protein is CASSLVTGVTEAFF. CDR3 DNA sequence: TGTGCCAGCAGCTTGGTGACCGGGGTCACTGAAGCTTTCTTT. The genes are TRBV16 and TRBJ1-1; D ambiguous. Trimming stripped 5 bases from V and 4 bases from J, with 14 bases between. The length of the CDR3 is 14 residues. Germline values: CDR1 KGHSY, CDR2 FQNENV.

The CDR3 nucleotides read TGTGCCAGCTCATCGGGACAGGGGAACACTGAAGCTTTCTTT. The encoded protein is CASSSGQGNTEAFF. The chain recombines TRBV18 with TRBJ1-1; 9 bases match TRBD1. V was clipped by 5 bases and J by 1 base; unmatched bases: 2. This CDR3 is 14 amino acids long. Germline V gene lookup returns CDR1 KGHSH and CDR2 LQKENI.

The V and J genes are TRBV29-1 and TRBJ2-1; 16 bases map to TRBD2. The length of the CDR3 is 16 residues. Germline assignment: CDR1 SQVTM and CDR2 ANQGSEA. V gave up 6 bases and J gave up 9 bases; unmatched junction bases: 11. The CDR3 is CSVRGSGLAGGGEQFF. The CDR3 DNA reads TGCAGCGTCCGGGGGTCGGGACTAGCGGGAGGGGGTGAGCAGTTCTTC.

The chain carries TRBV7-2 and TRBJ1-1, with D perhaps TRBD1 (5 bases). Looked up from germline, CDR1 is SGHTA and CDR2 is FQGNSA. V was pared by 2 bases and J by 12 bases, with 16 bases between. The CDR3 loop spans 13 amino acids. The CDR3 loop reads CASSLNFQGRSFF. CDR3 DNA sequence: TGTGCCAGCAGCTTAAATTTTCAGGGTAGGTCTTTCTTT.

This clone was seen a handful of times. The chain's CDR3 is CASSLGVRDRGSDTQYF. The CDR3 DNA follows: TGTGCCAGCAGCCTAGGGGTCCGAGACAGGGGATCAGATACGCAGTATTTT. The J gene is TRBJ2-3, the V gene TRBV7-2; 8 nucleotides agree with TRBD1. The CDR3 is made up of 17 amino acids. Unmatched junction bases numbered 14, after V lost 5 bases and J lost 4 bases. Per germline, CDR1 SGHTA and CDR2 FQGNSA.

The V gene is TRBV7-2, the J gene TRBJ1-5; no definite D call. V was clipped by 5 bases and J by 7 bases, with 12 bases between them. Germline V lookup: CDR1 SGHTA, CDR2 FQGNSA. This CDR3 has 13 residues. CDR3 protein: CASSHEGRQPQHF. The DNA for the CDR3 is TGTGCCAGCAGCCATGAGGGTAGGCAGCCCCAGCATTTT. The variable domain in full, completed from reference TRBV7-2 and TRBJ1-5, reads GAGVSQSPSNKVTEKGKDVELRCDPISGHTALYWYRQSLGQGLEFLIYFQGNSAPDKSGLPSDRFSAERTGGSVSTLTIQRTQQEDSAVYLCASSHEGRQPQHFGDGTRLSIL.

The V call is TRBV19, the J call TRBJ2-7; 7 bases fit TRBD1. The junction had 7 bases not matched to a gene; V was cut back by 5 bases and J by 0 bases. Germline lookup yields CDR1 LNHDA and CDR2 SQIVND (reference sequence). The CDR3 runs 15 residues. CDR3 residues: CASSLKTGLSYEQYF. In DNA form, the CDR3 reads TGTGCCAGTAGTCTTAAGACAGGGCTCTCCTACGAGCAGTACTTC.

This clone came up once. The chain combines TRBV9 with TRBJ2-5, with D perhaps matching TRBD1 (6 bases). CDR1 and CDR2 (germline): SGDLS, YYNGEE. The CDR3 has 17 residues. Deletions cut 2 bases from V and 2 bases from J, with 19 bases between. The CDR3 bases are TGTGCCAGCAGCGTTGGGAACAGGGCGGGCATTCAAGAGACCCAGTACTTC. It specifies CASSVGNRAGIQETQYF.

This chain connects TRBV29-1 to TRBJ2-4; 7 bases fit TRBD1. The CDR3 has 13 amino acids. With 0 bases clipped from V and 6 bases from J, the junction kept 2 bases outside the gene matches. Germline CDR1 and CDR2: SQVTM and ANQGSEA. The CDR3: CSVEDRGRNIQYF. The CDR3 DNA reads TGCAGCGTTGAAGACAGGGGGAGAAACATTCAGTACTTC.

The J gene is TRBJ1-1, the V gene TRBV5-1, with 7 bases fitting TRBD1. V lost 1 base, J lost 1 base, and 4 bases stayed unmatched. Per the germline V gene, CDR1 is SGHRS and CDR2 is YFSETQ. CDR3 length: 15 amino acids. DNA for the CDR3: TGCGCCAGCAGCTTGAATTGGGACAGGAACACTGAAGCTTTCTTT. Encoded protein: CASSLNWDRNTEAFF.